The 16 T cell receptor beta chains below come from one sample, sequenced in a study of blood T cell repertoires in COVID-19. The method was immunoSEQ multiplex PCR; TCRdb's version includes in-frame clones alone and lacks a portion of them. Among some 350,000 clones listed, around 87% were seen once. Sequencing was done on a sample of peripheral blood. These receptors originate from a human donor in a cohort sampled during active COVID-19.

The sample holds one count of this clone. The chain combines TRBV9 with TRBJ2-1; D is possibly TRBD2 (6 bases). CDR1 is SGDLS, CDR2 YYNGEE, per germline. The CDR3 loop spans 16 amino acids. Trimming left V 1 base short and J 7 bases short, with 18 bases between. The CDR3 spells CASSVSLARGLNEQFF. CDR3 coding DNA: TGTGCCAGCAGCGTATCCCTAGCGCGTGGGTTGAATGAGCAGTTCTTC.

V is TRBV3-1 (or the pseudogene TRBV3-2) and J is TRBJ2-6; 7 bases fit TRBD2. Germline values: CDR1 LGHDT, CDR2 YNNKEL (reference sequence). V gave up 1 base and J gave up 12 bases; unmatched junction bases: 12. The CDR3 loop spans 16 amino acids. CDR3 DNA: TGTGCCAGCAGCCAAGGTCCTCACGGGGGGTATAGCGTCCTGACTTTC. Residues: CASSQGPHGGYSVLTF.

The rearrangement links TRBV19 to TRBJ2-5; D is perhaps TRBD1 (5 bases). The CDR3 runs 15 residues. Trimming stripped 5 bases from V and 1 base from J, with 14 bases between. CDR1 LNHDA and CDR2 SQIVND come from the germline V gene (reference sequence). The chain's CDR3 is CASSPIRVSQETQYF. The CDR3 coding sequence is TGTGCCAGTAGTCCGATCAGGGTTTCCCAAGAGACCCAGTACTTC.

The chain carries TRBV19 and TRBJ1-5; D call uncertain. Germline assignment: CDR1 LNHDA and CDR2 SQIVND (reference sequence). CDR3 length: 14 amino acids. The V gene lost 10 bases and the J gene lost 0 bases, with 13 bases spanning the gap. The CDR3, as DNA: TGTGCCACCCGTGAGGGTTATAGCAATCAGCCCCAGCATTTT. Its translation: CATREGYSNQPQHF.

The chain uses TRBV29-1 and TRBJ1-2, with a tentative D call TRBD1 (6 bases). This CDR3 is 11 amino acids long. The germline V gene encodes CDR1 SQVTM and CDR2 ANQGSEA. The germline V and J ends were trimmed by 6 bases and 6 bases, with 11 bases remaining between them. The CDR3: CSVTGFDGYTF. The CDR3 DNA reads as TGCAGCGTCACAGGGTTCGATGGCTACACCTTC.

This rearrangement joins TRBV5-6 to TRBJ2-7; 8 bases align to TRBD1. The CDR3 length is 15 residues. V dropped 0 bases and J dropped 1; count of bases not matched to a gene: 3. Looked up from germline, CDR1 is SGHDT and CDR2 is YYEEEE. The CDR3: CASSLGDRPSYEQYF. DNA of the CDR3: TGTGCCAGCAGCTTGGGGGACAGGCCTTCCTACGAGCAGTACTTC.

The chain combines TRBV4-2 with TRBJ1-1, with D unresolved. Germline CDR1 and CDR2: LGHNA and YNFKEQ. Trimming cost V 6 bases and J 3 bases, with 26 bases left between them. The CDR3 loop spans 18 amino acids. CDR3 protein: CASRRHRKLPSPHTEAFF. The DNA of the CDR3 is TGTGCCAGCAGAAGACATCGAAAACTGCCGTCCCCCCACACTGAAGCTTTCTTT.

As for this clone: Distinct nucleotide sequences in the sample also encode this CDR3. This rearrangement joins TRBV5-1 to TRBJ2-7; TRBD2 matches at 10 bases. The germline V gene encodes CDR1 SGHRS and CDR2 YFSETQ. The V segment lost 0 bases and the J segment 3 bases; nucleotides outside the gene matches: 3. The CDR3 is 15 residues long. The CDR3 region is CASSLGLAGVYEQYF. The CDR3 bases are TGCGCCAGCAGCTTGGGGCTAGCGGGAGTCTACGAGCAGTACTTC.

The table lists this clone with a count of one. The chain joins TRBV4-1 to TRBJ1-2, with D perhaps TRBD1 (6 bases). The CDR3 covers 13 residues. V was trimmed by 4 bases and J by 2 bases, leaving 8 bases between them. Germline CDR1 MGHRA, CDR2 YSYEKL. The CDR3 bases are TGCGCCAGCAGCCCTCAGGGGAACTATGGCTACACCTTC. This gives the protein CASSPQGNYGYTF.

The rearrangement joins TRBV29-1 to TRBJ1-1; 9 bases agree with TRBD1. V lost 1 base, J lost 7 bases, and 1 base stayed unmatched. Germline V lookup: CDR1 SQVTM, CDR2 ANQGSEA. This CDR3 region has 12 residues. DNA of the CDR3: TGCAGCGTTGAAGTGGACAGGGGTGAAGCTTTCTTT. This codes for CSVEVDRGEAFF.

J is TRBJ1-1 and V is TRBV29-1, with TRBD1 as a possible D gene (6 bases). With 6 bases removed from V and 4 bases from J, the gap between germline ends came to 15 bases. Germline V gene sequence: CDR1 SQVTM, CDR2 ANQGSEA. This CDR3 region has 13 residues. The CDR3 spells CSVVGGEVTEAFF. The CDR3 DNA reads as TGCAGCGTCGTAGGGGGGGAAGTCACTGAAGCTTTCTTT.

The CDR3 loop is CASRRQGAWSTGELFF. CDR3 nucleotide sequence: TGTGCCAGCAGGCGACAGGGCGCCTGGAGCACCGGGGAGCTGTTTTTT. The V and J genes are TRBV7-2 and TRBJ2-2; 7 bases are shared with TRBD1. The CDR3 is made up of 16 amino acids. After removal of 6 bases from V and 4 bases from J, the junction contained 11 bases not matched to a gene. CDR1 and CDR2 (germline): SGHTA, FQGNSA.

This rearrangement joins TRBV4-1 to TRBJ1-4, with TRBD1 matching 7 bases. Losses at the gene ends were 2 bases for V and 4 bases for J; bases not matched to a gene: 10. The CDR3 has 17 amino acids. Germline V gene sequence: CDR1 MGHRA, CDR2 YSYEKL. CDR3 DNA: TGCGCCAGCAGCCAAAGGTCAATGGGACAGAGTAATGAAAAACTGTTTTTT. Protein sequence: CASSQRSMGQSNEKLFF.

V gene TRBV12-3 or TRBV12-4 combines with J gene TRBJ2-3, with D unresolved. This CDR3 spans 13 amino acids. V was clipped by 3 bases and J by 6 bases, with 10 bases between them. CDR3 protein: CASSLSREDTQYF. The CDR3 DNA is TGTGCCAGCAGTTTGTCCCGAGAGGATACGCAGTATTTT.

The rearrangement joins TRBV5-1 to TRBJ1-1; tentatively, D is TRBD1 (5 bases). Germline-derived CDR1 and CDR2 are SGHRS and YFSETQ. The CDR3 consists of 12 residues. V was pared by 7 bases and J by 2 bases, with 9 bases between. CDR3 nucleotides: TGCGCCAGCCTCGACAGCAACACTGAAGCTTTCTTT. This translates into CASLDSNTEAFF.

This clone showed up just a few times. The V call is TRBV2, the J call TRBJ1-5, with D perhaps TRBD1 (5 bases). Trimming removed 6 bases at V and 6 bases at J, with 12 bases between. CDR3 size: 13 residues. CDR1 SNHLY and CDR2 FYNNEI come from the germline V gene. Here the CDR3 reads CASSGTFGQPQHF. The DNA of the CDR3 is TGTGCCAGCAGCGGGACTTTTGGTCAGCCCCAGCATTTT.